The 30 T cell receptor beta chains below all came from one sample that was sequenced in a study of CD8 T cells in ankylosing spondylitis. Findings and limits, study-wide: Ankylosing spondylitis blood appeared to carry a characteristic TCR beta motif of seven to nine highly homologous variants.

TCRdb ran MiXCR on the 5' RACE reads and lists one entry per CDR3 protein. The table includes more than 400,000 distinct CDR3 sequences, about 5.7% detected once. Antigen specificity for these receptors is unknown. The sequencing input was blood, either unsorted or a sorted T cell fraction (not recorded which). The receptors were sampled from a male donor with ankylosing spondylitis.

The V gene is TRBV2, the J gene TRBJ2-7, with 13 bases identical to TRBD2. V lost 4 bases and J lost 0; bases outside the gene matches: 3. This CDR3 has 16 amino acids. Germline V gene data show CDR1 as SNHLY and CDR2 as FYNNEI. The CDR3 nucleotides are TGTGCCAGCAGTGGACTAGCGGGGGGCCTCTCCTACGAGCAGTACTTC. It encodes CASSGLAGGLSYEQYF.

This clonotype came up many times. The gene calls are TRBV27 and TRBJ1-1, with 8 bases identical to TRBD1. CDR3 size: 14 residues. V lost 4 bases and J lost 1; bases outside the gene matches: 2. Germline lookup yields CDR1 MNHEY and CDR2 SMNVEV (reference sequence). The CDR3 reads CASSSDRENTEAFF. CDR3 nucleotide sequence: TGTGCCAGCAGTTCGGACAGGGAGAACACTGAAGCTTTCTTT.

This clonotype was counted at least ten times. The CDR3: CATSRDTSGASDTQYF. For the CDR3, the DNA is TGTGCCACCAGCAGAGATACTAGCGGGGCTTCAGATACGCAGTATTTT. V usage is TRBV15 and J usage is TRBJ2-3; TRBD2 matches 10 bases. The CDR3 runs to 16 residues. V trimming: 0 bases; J trimming: 4 bases; junction bases outside the gene matches: 4. Germline V gene data show CDR1 as LNHNV and CDR2 as YYDKDF (reference sequence).

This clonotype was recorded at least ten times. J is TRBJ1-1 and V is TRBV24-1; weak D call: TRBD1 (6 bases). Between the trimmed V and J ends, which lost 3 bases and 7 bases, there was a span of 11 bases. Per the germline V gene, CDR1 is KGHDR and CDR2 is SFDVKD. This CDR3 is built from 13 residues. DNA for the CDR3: TGTGCCACCAGTGATAACAGGGCGGTTGAAGCTTTCTTT. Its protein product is CATSDNRAVEAFF.

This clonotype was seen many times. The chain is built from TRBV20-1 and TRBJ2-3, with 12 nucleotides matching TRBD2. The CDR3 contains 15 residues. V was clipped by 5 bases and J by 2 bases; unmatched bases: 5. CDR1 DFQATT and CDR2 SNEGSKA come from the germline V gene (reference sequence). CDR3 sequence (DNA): TGCAGTGCTGCGGGACTAGCGGGCTTCACAGATACGCAGTATTTT. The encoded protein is CSAAGLAGFTDTQYF.

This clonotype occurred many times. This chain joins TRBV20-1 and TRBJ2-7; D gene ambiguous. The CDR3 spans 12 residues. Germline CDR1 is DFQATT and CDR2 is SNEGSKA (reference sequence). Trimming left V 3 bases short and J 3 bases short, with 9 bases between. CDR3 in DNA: TGCAGTGCTAGTGGGTCGCGCTACGAGCAGTACTTC. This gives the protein CSASGSRYEQYF.

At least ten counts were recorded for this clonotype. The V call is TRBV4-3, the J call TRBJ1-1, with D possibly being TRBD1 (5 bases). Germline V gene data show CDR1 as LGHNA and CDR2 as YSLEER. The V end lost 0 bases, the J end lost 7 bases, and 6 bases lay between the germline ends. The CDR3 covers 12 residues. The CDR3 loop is CASSQEGGEAFF. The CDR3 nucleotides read TGCGCCAGCAGCCAAGAGGGGGGTGAAGCTTTCTTT.

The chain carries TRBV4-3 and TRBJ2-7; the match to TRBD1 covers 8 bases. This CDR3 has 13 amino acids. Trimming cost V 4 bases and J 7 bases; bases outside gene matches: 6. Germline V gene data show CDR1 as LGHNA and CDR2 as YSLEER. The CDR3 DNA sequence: TGCGCCAGCAGCCGCGACAGGGGACTTGAGCAGTACTTC. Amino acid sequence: CASSRDRGLEQYF.

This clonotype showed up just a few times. The CDR3 protein is CSARRQGAYNSPLHF. The DNA of the CDR3 is TGCAGTGCTAGACGCCAGGGGGCCTATAATTCACCCCTCCACTTT. The chain has TRBV20-1 and TRBJ1-6; 7 bases match TRBD1. After removal of 2 bases from V and 2 bases from J, the junction contained 3 bases not matched to a gene. This CDR3 has 15 amino acids. Germline loops: CDR1 DFQATT, CDR2 SNEGSKA (reference sequence).

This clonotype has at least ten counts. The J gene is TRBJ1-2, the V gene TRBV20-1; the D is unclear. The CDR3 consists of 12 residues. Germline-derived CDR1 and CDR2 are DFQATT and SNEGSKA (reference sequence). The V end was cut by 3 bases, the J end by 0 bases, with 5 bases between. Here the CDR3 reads CSASQPNYGYTF. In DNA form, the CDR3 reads TGCAGTGCTAGCCAGCCTAACTATGGCTACACCTTC.

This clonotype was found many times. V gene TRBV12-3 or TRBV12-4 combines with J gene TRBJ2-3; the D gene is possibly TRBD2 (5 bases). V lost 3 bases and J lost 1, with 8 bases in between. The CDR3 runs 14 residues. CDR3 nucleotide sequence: TGTGCCAGCAGTTTGATTAGCGGCACAGATACGCAGTATTTT. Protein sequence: CASSLISGTDTQYF.

CDR3 coding DNA: TGCAGTGCTAGATCGGCCAGCAAAGAGACCCAGTACTTC. This sequence encodes CSARSASKETQYF. The rearrangement joins TRBV20-1 to TRBJ2-5, with D unresolved. The CDR3 covers 13 residues. Trimming left V 2 bases short and J 3 bases short, with 10 bases between. The germline V gene has CDR1 DFQATT and CDR2 SNEGSKA (reference sequence).

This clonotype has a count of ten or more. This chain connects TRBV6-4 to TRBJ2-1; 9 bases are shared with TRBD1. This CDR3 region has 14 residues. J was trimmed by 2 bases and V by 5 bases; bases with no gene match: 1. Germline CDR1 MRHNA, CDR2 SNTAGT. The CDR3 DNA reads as TGTGCCAGCAGTAGACAGGGGGCCTACAATGAGCAGTTCTTC. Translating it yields CASSRQGAYNEQFF.

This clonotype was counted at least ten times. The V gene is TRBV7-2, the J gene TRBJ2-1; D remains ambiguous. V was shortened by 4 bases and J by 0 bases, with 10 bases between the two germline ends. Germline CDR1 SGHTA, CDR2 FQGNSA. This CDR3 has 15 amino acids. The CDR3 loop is CASSSYYASYNEQFF. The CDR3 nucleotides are TGTGCCAGCAGCTCTTACTATGCCTCCTACAATGAGCAGTTCTTC.

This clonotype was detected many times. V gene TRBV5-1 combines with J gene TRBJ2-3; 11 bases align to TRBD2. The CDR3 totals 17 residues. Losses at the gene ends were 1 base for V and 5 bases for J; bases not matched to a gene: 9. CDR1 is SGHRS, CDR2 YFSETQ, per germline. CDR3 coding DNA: TGCGCCAGCAGCTTGTCCTCCGGGCTAGCGGGAGGAGATACGCAGTATTTT. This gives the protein CASSLSSGLAGGDTQYF.

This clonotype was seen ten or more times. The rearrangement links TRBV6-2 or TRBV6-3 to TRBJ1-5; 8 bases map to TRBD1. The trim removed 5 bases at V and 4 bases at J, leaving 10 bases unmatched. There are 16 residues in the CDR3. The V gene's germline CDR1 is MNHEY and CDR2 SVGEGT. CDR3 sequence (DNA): TGTGCCAGCAGTCGTTGGACAGGGCAAGGGAATCAGCCCCAGCATTTT. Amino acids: CASSRWTGQGNQPQHF.

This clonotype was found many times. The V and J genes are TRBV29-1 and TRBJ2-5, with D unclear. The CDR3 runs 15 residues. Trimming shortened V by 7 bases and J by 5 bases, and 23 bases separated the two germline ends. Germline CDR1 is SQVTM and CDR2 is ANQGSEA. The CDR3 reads CSADGWRGLEETQYF. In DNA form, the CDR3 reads TGCAGCGCGGATGGTTGGAGAGGCCTCGAGGAGACCCAGTACTTC.

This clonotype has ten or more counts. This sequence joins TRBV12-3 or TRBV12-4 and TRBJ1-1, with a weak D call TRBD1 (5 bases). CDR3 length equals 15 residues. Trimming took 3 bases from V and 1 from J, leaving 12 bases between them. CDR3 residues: CASSFGGTANTEAFF. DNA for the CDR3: TGTGCCAGCAGTTTTGGGGGGACGGCGAACACTGAAGCTTTCTTT.

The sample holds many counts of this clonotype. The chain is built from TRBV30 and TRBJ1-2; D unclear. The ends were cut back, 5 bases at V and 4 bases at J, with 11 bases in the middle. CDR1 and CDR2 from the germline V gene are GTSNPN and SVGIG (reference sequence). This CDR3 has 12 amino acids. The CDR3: CAWAAWGYGYTF. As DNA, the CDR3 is TGTGCCTGGGCCGCCTGGGGCTATGGCTACACCTTC.

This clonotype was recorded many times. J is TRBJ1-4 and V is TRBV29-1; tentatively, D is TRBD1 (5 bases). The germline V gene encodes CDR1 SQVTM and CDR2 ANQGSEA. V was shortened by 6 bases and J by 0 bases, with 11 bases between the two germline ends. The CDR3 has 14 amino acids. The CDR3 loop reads CSVSDRATNEKLFF. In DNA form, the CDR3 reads TGCAGCGTCTCTGACAGAGCAACTAATGAAAAACTGTTTTTT.

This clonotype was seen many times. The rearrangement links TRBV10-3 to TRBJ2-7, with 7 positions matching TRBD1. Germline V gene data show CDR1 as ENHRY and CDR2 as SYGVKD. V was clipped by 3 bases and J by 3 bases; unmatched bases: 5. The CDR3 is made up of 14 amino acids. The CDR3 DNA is TGTGCCATCAGTGACGTGACAGGGTACTACGAGCAGTACTTC. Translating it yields CAISDVTGYYEQYF.

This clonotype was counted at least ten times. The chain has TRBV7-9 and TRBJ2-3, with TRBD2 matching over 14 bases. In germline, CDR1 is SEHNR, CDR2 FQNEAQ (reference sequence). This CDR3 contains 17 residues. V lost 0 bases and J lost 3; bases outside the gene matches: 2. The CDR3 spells CASSLARTSGRTDTQYF. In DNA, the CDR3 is TGTGCCAGCAGCTTAGCGCGGACTAGCGGGAGGACAGATACGCAGTATTTT.

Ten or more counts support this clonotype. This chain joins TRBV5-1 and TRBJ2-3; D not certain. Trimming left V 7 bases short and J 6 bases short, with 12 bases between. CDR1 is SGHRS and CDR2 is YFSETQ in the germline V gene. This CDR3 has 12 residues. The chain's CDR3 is CASGIAVDTQYF. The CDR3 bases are TGCGCCAGCGGCATTGCCGTCGATACGCAGTATTTT.

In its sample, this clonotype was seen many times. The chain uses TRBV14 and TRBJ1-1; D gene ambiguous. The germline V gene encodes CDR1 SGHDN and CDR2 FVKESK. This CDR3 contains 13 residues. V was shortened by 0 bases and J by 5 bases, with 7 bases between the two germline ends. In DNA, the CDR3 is TGTGCCAGCAGCCAAGAAGGATGGACTGAAGCTTTCTTT. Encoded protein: CASSQEGWTEAFF.

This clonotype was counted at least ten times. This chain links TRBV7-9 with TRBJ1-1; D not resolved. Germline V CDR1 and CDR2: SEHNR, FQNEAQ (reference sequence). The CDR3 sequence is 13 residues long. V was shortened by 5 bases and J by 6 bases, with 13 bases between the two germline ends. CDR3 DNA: TGTGCCAGCAGCCACAGAAACGGAGCTGAAGCTTTCTTT. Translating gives CASSHRNGAEAFF.

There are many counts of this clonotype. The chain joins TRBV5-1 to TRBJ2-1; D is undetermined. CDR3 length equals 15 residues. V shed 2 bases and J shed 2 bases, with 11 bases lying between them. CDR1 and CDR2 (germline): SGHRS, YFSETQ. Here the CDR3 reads CASSFGLVTYNEQFF. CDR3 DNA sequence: TGCGCCAGCAGCTTCGGGCTAGTGACCTACAATGAGCAGTTCTTC.

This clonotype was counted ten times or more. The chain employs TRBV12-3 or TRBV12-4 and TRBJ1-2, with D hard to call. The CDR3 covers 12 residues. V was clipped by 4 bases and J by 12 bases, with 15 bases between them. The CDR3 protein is CASSSARAPDTF. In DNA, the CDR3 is TGTGCCAGCAGTTCAGCCCGGGCTCCCGACACCTTC.

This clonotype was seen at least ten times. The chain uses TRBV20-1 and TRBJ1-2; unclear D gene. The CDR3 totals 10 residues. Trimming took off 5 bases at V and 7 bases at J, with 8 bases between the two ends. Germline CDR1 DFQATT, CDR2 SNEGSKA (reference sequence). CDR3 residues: CSAFMAGYTF. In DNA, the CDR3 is TGCAGTGCTTTCATGGCTGGCTACACCTTC.

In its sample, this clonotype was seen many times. The DNA for the CDR3 is TGTGCCATCAGTGAGTCGGGGGGGCTCAACACCGGGGAGCTGTTTTTT. Its translation: CAISESGGLNTGELFF. The chain uses TRBV10-3 and TRBJ2-2; maybe TRBD2 (7 bases). Germline assignment: CDR1 ENHRY and CDR2 SYGVKD. CDR3 size: 16 residues. V lost 0 bases and J lost 2, with 10 bases in between.

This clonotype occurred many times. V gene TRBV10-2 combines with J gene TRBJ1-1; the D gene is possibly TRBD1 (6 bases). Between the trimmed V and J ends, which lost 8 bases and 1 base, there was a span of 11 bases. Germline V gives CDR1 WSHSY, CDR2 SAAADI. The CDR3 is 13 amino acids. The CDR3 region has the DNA TGCGCCAGCGTCGAGACAGGGAACACTGAAGCTTTCTTT. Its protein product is CASVETGNTEAFF.